The 10 T cell receptor beta chains in this list originate from one sample, sequenced in a study of regulatory T cells in long-lasting Graves disease. Sequencing libraries for TCR beta were prepared with iRepertoire HTBI primers and Arm-PCR of CDR3 regions. TCRdb processed the multiplex PCR reads anew with MiXCR; each CDR3 protein has one entry. The table records over 400,000 distinct CDR3 sequences, less than 15% of them present only once. Time point given: newly diagnosed GD, antithyroid drugs for less than 3 months. From PBMCs, RNA was extracted and then used to make the TCR library. In addition, the sample was reused for a study of T cells in Graves' hyperthyroidism and ophthalmopathy.

The material sequenced was peripheral blood mononuclear cells (PBMCs), taken at new diagnosis, from a patient treated with antithyroid drugs. These receptors all stem from a woman aged 50 to 60 with Graves disease.

This chain uses TRBV6-2 or TRBV6-3 with TRBJ1-2; D call uncertain. The V and J ends lost 5 bases and 3 bases respectively, with 10 bases between them. From germline, CDR1 is MNHEY and CDR2 SVGEGT. The CDR3 has 13 amino acids. CDR3 nucleotides: TGTGCCAGCAGTGAGGGCCACTACTATGGCTACACCTTC. It specifies CASSEGHYYGYTF.

This clonotype was observed a handful of times. DNA for the CDR3: TGCGCCAGCAGCTTGGCCGGAGACGGGGATGAGCAGTTCTTC. This codes for CASSLAGDGDEQFF. The V gene is TRBV5-1, the J gene TRBJ2-1, with D possibly matching TRBD2 (5 bases). The V end was cut by 0 bases, the J end by 8 bases, with 12 bases between. The CDR3 sequence is 14 residues long. Germline CDR1 SGHRS, CDR2 YFSETQ.

The sample holds many counts of this clonotype. The chain joins TRBV7-3 to TRBJ2-1; TRBD2 matches at 8 bases. V dropped 1 base and J dropped 3; count of bases not matched to a gene: 8. In germline, CDR1 is SGHTA, CDR2 FQGTGA. This CDR3 spans 17 amino acids. CDR3 amino acids: CASSLSGSGGFYNEQFF. The DNA for the CDR3 is TGTGCCAGCAGCTTAAGTGGGTCGGGAGGGTTCTACAATGAGCAGTTCTTC.

In its sample, this clonotype was seen many times. V gene TRBV4-2 combines with J gene TRBJ2-2, with 10 bases matching TRBD2. Looked up from germline, CDR1 is LGHNA and CDR2 is YNFKEQ. V gave up 3 bases and J gave up 1 base; unmatched junction bases: 8. The CDR3 is 18 amino acids. CDR3 loop: CASSQPGTSVENTGELFF. DNA of the CDR3: TGTGCCAGCAGCCAGCCCGGGACTAGCGTAGAGAACACCGGGGAGCTGTTTTTT.

There are many counts of this clonotype. The chain links TRBV11-2 to TRBJ2-1; 12 bases match TRBD2. This CDR3 spans 18 amino acids. Trimming cost V 4 bases and J 3 bases; bases outside gene matches: 10. Germline lookup yields CDR1 SGHAT and CDR2 FQNNGV. The CDR3 bases are TGTGCCAGCAGCTCCGCCGCGACTAGCGGGAGAGACTACAATGAGCAGTTCTTC. Residues: CASSSAATSGRDYNEQFF.

The chain has TRBV20-1 and TRBJ2-1; D uncertain. This CDR3 spans 18 amino acids. Germline V gene data show CDR1 as DFQATT and CDR2 as SNEGSKA (reference sequence). V dropped 0 bases and J dropped 0 bases, with 18 bases sitting between them. The CDR3 is CSARDPGSMAYSYNEQFF. The CDR3 region has the DNA TGCAGTGCTAGAGATCCGGGTAGCATGGCATACTCCTACAATGAGCAGTTCTTC.

The chain joins TRBV7-3 to TRBJ2-7; TRBD2 matches at 9 bases. The germline V gene encodes CDR1 SGHTA and CDR2 FQGTGA. This CDR3 has 16 residues. V shed 0 bases, J shed 2 bases, and the junction held 5 bases outside the gene matches. Here the CDR3 reads CASSLTGTSSAYEQYF. The CDR3 DNA sequence: TGTGCCAGCAGCTTAACCGGGACTAGCAGCGCCTACGAGCAGTACTTC.

This clonotype was found many times. The rearrangement links TRBV27 to TRBJ2-1, with TRBD2 identical over 14 bases. The J segment lost 5 bases and the V segment lost 4 bases, leaving 16 bases of the junction unmatched. This CDR3 spans 20 amino acids. Germline values: CDR1 MNHEY, CDR2 SMNVEV (reference sequence). This chain's CDR3 is CASSWAPGGLAGGENNEQFF. In DNA, the CDR3 is TGTGCCAGCAGTTGGGCACCCGGCGGACTAGCGGGAGGTGAGAACAATGAGCAGTTCTTC.

The chain uses TRBV6-1 and TRBJ1-2; D ambiguous. Looked up from germline, CDR1 is MNHNS and CDR2 is SASEGT. CDR3 length: 12 amino acids. V gave up 4 bases and J gave up 8 bases, with 11 bases separating them. The CDR3 here is CASSAGLGGYTF. The CDR3 bases are TGTGCCAGCAGTGCCGGGCTGGGAGGCTACACCTTC.

This clonotype occurred once. This sequence may be a read error, since a much larger clone differs from it by one base. The chain employs TRBV4-1 and TRBJ2-5; 8 bases fit TRBD1. Germline lookup yields CDR1 MGHRA and CDR2 YSYEKL. The CDR3 totals 13 residues. The CDR3 region has the DNA TGCGCCAACAGCGTGGACAGGGAAGAGACCCAGTACTTC. Protein: CANSVDREETQYF.